This TCR beta chain was recovered during a study of blood T cell repertoires in COVID-19 (dated by TCRdb to about 2020). Background for the entire study: Samples covering the acute and convalescent phases of COVID-19 were provided by collaborators in the United States, Italy and Spain. The material from the prospective study consisted of cDNA or gDNA derived from T cells, B-cell-depleted T cells, or PBMCs. The dataset comprised deeply sampled blood TCRbeta repertoires from subjects exposed to, actively infected with, or recovered from COVID-19. The repertoires were released in a freely available public database intended as a resource for research on the immune response to SARS-CoV-2. Samples came from the ongoing ImmuneRACE study (first 160 participants) plus 1,254 subjects from 6 global collaborators. Sample metadata almost always included a de-identified subject ID, COVID-19 status, age in years and sex. Where available, HLA class I and class II types were taken from metadata supplied by the sample provider and were not determined by assay-based typing.

TCRbeta CDR3 regions were amplified from genomic DNA using the immunoSEQ Assay, a bias-controlled multiplex PCR. On the authors' methods: The number of nucleated cells in each sample was estimated by amplification of reference gene primers within the assay. To quantify the absolute abundance of each unique TCRbeta CDR3 rearrangement, sequence reads were collapsed and filtered. For each sample, productive Simpson clonality was calculated by taking the square root of Simpson's diversity index across productive rearrangements. The source is immuneACCESS, and TCRdb retained only in-frame sequences with V and J called. Part of the clones is not carried over; for the studies checked, unresolved V genes explain less than half of this, and the remainder is unexplained. The V and J calls and clone size are taken from that table; D and trimming were inferred from the DNA. The sample table contains some 200,000 clones; only one count was recorded for 81% of them. The ten largest account for around 12% of the sample.

At one collaborating source in Seattle, patients were enrolled during active infection and were followed longitudinally through the course of disease. Collaborating institutions collected whole blood in K2EDTA tubes following their own protocols. For TCRbeta analysis, collaborators shipped samples in one of three forms: frozen whole blood, isolated PBMCs, or DNA extracted from either of those sample types. Concerning this clone: Its antigen is unknown. No base quality information exists; no much larger clone differs at one position.

The paper's findings and limits, for the study overall: The amount of clinical and demographic metadata varied by source and participant and was provided uncurated.

The trim is 6 bases for V and 0 bases for J, with a gap of 25 bases between the germline ends. Counted from cysteine to phenylalanine, this CDR3 has 19 amino acids. The read is trimmed to its CDR3 DNA, 57 bases read in frame from base 1. CDR1 and CDR2, looked up from the germline V gene, are ENHRY and SYGVKD. The receptor was derived from an elderly woman with COVID-19, enrolled during active disease. The V and J segments used are TRBV10-3 and TRBJ2-3; a weak D assignment points to TRBD2 (7 bases agree). The sample was peripheral blood. The CDR3 protein sequence reads: CAIRHPGGPSYTSTDTQYF. The DNA is as follows: TGTGCCATCAGACACCCCGGGGGGCCCTCATATACTAGCACAGATACGCAGTATTTT.